The source of this T cell receptor (beta chain) is a study of cytomegalovirus exposure and HLA in healthy donors. Background on the study: There were about 85 million unique TCRs (from HLA-typed donors) in an early data release. Study results and caveats: The authors listed some 160 TCR beta chains as cytomegalovirus-associated. Most TCRs appeared rarely, but some public TCRs recurred in many donors.

In this sample, this clone turned up once. Its antigen is as yet unknown. The study ran its PCR with 60 Vbeta and 13 Jbeta primers. Study processing details: Later, 65 million to 90 million unique TCR beta chains were counted in an analysis, and 10 million to 12 million of them were shared. Repertoires were generated with immunoSEQ multiplex PCR, while TCRdb's copy carries only in-frame clones and drops some. Clonal size and the V and J genes are those of that table, whereas D and trimming came from the DNA. The data contain 150,000 to 200,000 clones, 70% to 85% of them singletons. CDR1 is MNHNS, CDR2 SASEGT, per germline. The CDR3 extends over 15 amino acids. The J segment lost 8 bases and the V segment lost 7 bases, leaving 16 bases of the junction unmatched.

The receptor's source is a middle-aged woman in good health and CMV-seronegative. The source material was PBMCs. The chain couples TRBV6-1 to TRBJ1-2; TRBD1 matches 7 bases. This CDR3 is CASTFGGGSPSGYTF. DNA for the CDR3: TGTGCCAGCACCTTTGGAGGGGGCTCCCCTTCGGGCTACACCTTC.